The 30 T cell receptor beta chains reported below all come from one sample, sequenced in a study of cytomegalovirus exposure and HLA in healthy donors. PCR employed 60 Vbeta and 13 Jbeta primers. Sequencing used immunoSEQ multiplex PCR; TCRdb keeps in-frame clones, though not all of them. This sample has about 120,000 clones, with 76% found just once. The sequenced sample consisted of PBMCs. Receptors were obtained from a woman between 40 and 55 years old in good health and CMV-seropositive.

This clone has a handful of counts. The rearrangement joins TRBV2 to TRBJ1-1, with TRBD1 as a possible D gene (5 bases). Germline-derived CDR1 and CDR2 are SNHLY and FYNNEI. There are 13 residues in the CDR3. Deletions cut 11 bases from V and 0 bases from J, with 13 bases between. Written as DNA, the CDR3 is TGTGCCTCTCGGGGGTACCTGAACACTGAAGCTTTCTTT. It encodes CASRGYLNTEAFF.

Comments on this clone: Other DNA sequences in this specimen translate into the identical CDR3. The chain links TRBV7-9 to TRBJ1-1, with 7 bases fitting TRBD1. The CDR3 sequence is 14 residues long. Germline V lookup: CDR1 SEHNR, CDR2 FQNEAQ (reference sequence). J was trimmed by 2 bases and V by 3 bases; bases with no gene match: 3. CDR3 DNA: TGTGCCAGCAGCTTGGAAGGGGGCAACACTGAAGCTTTCTTT. Its protein product is CASSLEGGNTEAFF.

The chain uses TRBV5-3 and TRBJ1-4; D is possibly TRBD1 (6 bases). TRBV5-3 qualifies as an ORF whose function is uncertain. Between the trimmed V and J ends, which lost 1 base and 7 bases, there was a span of 17 bases. CDR3 length: 16 residues. The DNA for the CDR3 is TGTGCCAGAAGCTTGTTTGAAGGGGGATTCGCTGAAAAACTGTTTTTT. This sequence encodes CARSLFEGGFAEKLFF.

The V gene is TRBV5-4, the J gene TRBJ1-6, with 9 nucleotides matching TRBD1. The germline CDR1 and CDR2 sequences are SGHNT and YYREEE (reference sequence). The trim removed 0 bases at V and 1 base at J, leaving 5 bases unmatched. The CDR3 spans 18 residues. The CDR3 loop is CASSLGGQGGSYNSPLHF. Here the CDR3 DNA reads TGTGCCAGCAGCTTGGGGGGACAGGGTGGATCCTATAATTCACCCCTCCACTTT. The variable domain in full, completed from reference TRBV5-4 and TRBJ1-6, reads ETGVTQSPTHLIKTRGQQVTLRCSSQSGHNTVSWYQQALGQGPQFIFQYYREEENGRGNFPPRFSGLQFPNYSSELNVNALELDDSALYLCASSLGGQGGSYNSPLHFGNGTRLTVT.

This clone was detected a few times. The chain carries TRBV10-3 and TRBJ1-1; D is ambiguous. Germline CDR1 and CDR2: ENHRY and SYGVKD. With 4 bases removed from V and 5 bases from J, the gap between germline ends came to 8 bases. The CDR3 runs to 12 residues. The CDR3 DNA reads as TGTGCCATCAGTGCCGAGGGAACTGAAGCTTTCTTT. Encoded protein: CAISAEGTEAFF.

This rearrangement joins TRBV2 to TRBJ2-3, with 8 nucleotides matching TRBD2. The CDR3 length is 14 residues. The germline gives CDR1 SNHLY, CDR2 FYNNEI. The V and J ends lost 3 bases and 6 bases, in that order; junction bases with no gene match: 5. The CDR3 DNA reads as TGTGCCAGCAGTGACCGGGGGGGCCGGGATACGCAGTATTTT. Protein: CASSDRGGRDTQYF.

This clone has a handful of counts. This chain links TRBV27 with TRBJ1-6, with TRBD1 as a possible D gene (6 bases). The CDR3 has 13 amino acids. With 6 bases removed from V and 6 bases from J, the gap between germline ends came to 9 bases. Germline loops: CDR1 MNHEY, CDR2 SMNVEV (reference sequence). Here the CDR3 reads CASRGQTNSPLHF. CDR3 nucleotides: TGTGCCAGCAGAGGACAGACTAATTCACCCCTCCACTTT.

This clone was observed a handful of times. This sequence joins TRBV30 and TRBJ1-5, with D unclear. CDR3 length equals 13 residues. Germline V lookup: CDR1 GTSNPN, CDR2 SVGIG (reference sequence). Trimming took 0 bases from V and 5 from J, leaving 8 bases between them. The CDR3 reads CAWSVHGDQPQHF. CDR3 nucleotides: TGTGCCTGGAGTGTACACGGGGATCAGCCCCAGCATTTT.

The J gene is TRBJ1-5, the V gene TRBV18; D is unresolved. The CDR3 sequence is 14 residues long. Per the germline V gene, CDR1 is KGHSH and CDR2 is LQKENI. V was trimmed by 2 bases and J by 6 bases, leaving 11 bases between them. The CDR3 reads CASSPERQGQPQHF. The CDR3 DNA is TGTGCCAGCTCACCAGAACGACAAGGTCAGCCCCAGCATTTT.

V and J are TRBV18 and TRBJ1-2, with unresolved D. This CDR3 spans 17 amino acids. The germline gives CDR1 KGHSH, CDR2 LQKENI. V dropped 8 bases and J dropped 5 bases, with 27 bases sitting between them. This CDR3 reads CASRNTDTRDPGYGYTF. As DNA, the CDR3 is TGTGCCAGCCGGAATACAGACACCAGAGATCCTGGGTATGGCTACACCTTC.

V and J are TRBV6-6 and TRBJ1-2, with TRBD1 matching over 11 bases. The V and J ends lost 2 bases and 8 bases, in that order; junction bases with no gene match: 7. CDR3 length equals 15 residues. Germline CDR1 MNHNY, CDR2 SVGAGI (reference sequence). The CDR3 sequence is CASSYAGTGGLGYTF. The CDR3 nucleotides read TGTGCCAGCAGTTACGCCGGGACAGGGGGTTTGGGCTACACCTTC.

This clone has more than one count but fewer than ten. Here the CDR3 DNA reads TGTGCCACCAGCAGAGAACAGGCTAACACTGAAGCTTTCTTT. Translating it yields CATSREQANTEAFF. J is TRBJ1-1 and V is TRBV15; TRBD1 is a possible D gene (5 bases). Per germline, CDR1 LNHNV and CDR2 YYDKDF (reference sequence). V lost 0 bases to trimming and J lost 2 bases, with 7 bases between them. CDR3 length: 14 amino acids.

The J gene is TRBJ2-5, the V gene TRBV7-9; the D gene is possibly TRBD2 (5 bases). Germline V lookup: CDR1 SEHNR, CDR2 FQNEAQ (reference sequence). Trimming left V 5 bases short and J 5 bases short, with 15 bases between. This CDR3 is 14 amino acids long. The CDR3 region is CASSPPLVGETQYF. CDR3 sequence (DNA): TGTGCCAGCAGCCCCCCACTAGTGGGGGAGACCCAGTACTTC.

The chain couples TRBV6-1 to TRBJ2-3; 10 bases agree with TRBD2. CDR1 is MNHNS and CDR2 is SASEGT in the germline V gene. The CDR3 spans 15 residues. V lost 7 bases, J lost 5 bases, and 9 bases stayed unmatched. DNA of the CDR3: TGTGCCAGCAACAAACTAGCGGGGTCTGAAGATACGCAGTATTTT. This encodes CASNKLAGSEDTQYF.

This clone was observed a single time. The chain has TRBV9 and TRBJ2-5; 10 bases agree with TRBD2. In germline, CDR1 is SGDLS, CDR2 YYNGEE. V was pared by 0 bases and J by 3 bases, with 5 bases of the junction left unmatched. The CDR3 has 16 residues. This CDR3 reads CASSVVPSGGKETQYF. The CDR3 DNA sequence: TGTGCCAGCAGCGTAGTCCCTAGCGGGGGAAAAGAGACCCAGTACTTC. The full variable domain, with the rest looked up from reference TRBV9 and TRBJ2-5, is DSGVTQTPKHLITATGQRVTLRCSPRSGDLSVYWYQQSLDQGLQFLIQYYNGEERAKGNILERFSAQQFPDLHSELNLSSLELGDSALYFCASSVVPSGGKETQYFGPGTRLLVL.

The chain employs TRBV7-9 and TRBJ2-3; TRBD1 is a possible D gene (6 bases). The CDR3 is 15 residues long. Trimming cost V 4 bases and J 3 bases, with 14 bases left between them. Germline V lookup: CDR1 SEHNR, CDR2 FQNEAQ (reference sequence). The CDR3 DNA sequence: TGTGCCAGCAGCTCCGACAGGATACTGACAGATACGCAGTATTTT. As protein: CASSSDRILTDTQYF.

The chain has TRBV2 and TRBJ1-5; no firm D call. The V gene lost 4 bases and the J gene lost 3 bases, with 7 bases spanning the gap. Germline V gives CDR1 SNHLY, CDR2 FYNNEI. The CDR3 extends over 13 amino acids. The CDR3 sequence: CASSVRFNQPQHF. CDR3 DNA: TGTGCCAGCAGTGTACGGTTCAATCAGCCCCAGCATTTT.

The rearrangement uses TRBV2 and TRBJ2-7, with a tentative D call TRBD2 (6 bases). The CDR3 length is 15 residues. The V gene's germline CDR1 is SNHLY and CDR2 FYNNEI. V lost 5 bases, J lost 7 bases, and 21 bases lay in between. The CDR3 loop reads CASSSRLAGTVEQYF. For the CDR3, the DNA is TGTGCCAGCAGTAGCCGTCTCGCGGGGACTGTGGAGCAGTACTTC.

V is TRBV19 and J is TRBJ1-1; possibly TRBD1 for D (6 bases). CDR3 length equals 13 residues. Germline CDR1 is LNHDA and CDR2 is SQIVND (reference sequence). The V end lost 7 bases, the J end lost 10 bases, and 19 bases lay between the germline ends. CDR3 amino acids: CASTNHRAGVAFF. The DNA for the CDR3 is TGTGCCAGTACCAATCACCGGGCAGGGGTAGCTTTCTTT.

V gene TRBV25-1 combines with J gene TRBJ2-7, with D perhaps matching TRBD1 (6 bases). V dropped 4 bases and J dropped 4 bases, with 8 bases sitting between them. This CDR3 contains 12 residues. Germline CDR1 and CDR2: MGHDK and SYGVNS. CDR3 in amino acids: CASSVQGYEQYF. The CDR3 DNA is TGTGCCAGCAGTGTACAGGGTTACGAGCAGTACTTC.

The CDR3 DNA reads TGTGCCAGCAGTGCCCGCCGGTCGGACTATGGCTACACCTTC. Protein sequence: CASSARRSDYGYTF. V usage is TRBV2 and J usage is TRBJ1-2; D call uncertain. Trimming left V 4 bases short and J 3 bases short, with 12 bases between. Germline values: CDR1 SNHLY, CDR2 FYNNEI. CDR3 length equals 14 residues.

The chain links TRBV5-4 to TRBJ1-2; 11 bases line up with TRBD1. This CDR3 has 15 residues. In germline, CDR1 is SGHNT, CDR2 YYREEE (reference sequence). J gave up 4 bases and V 2 bases, and 4 bases lay outside the gene matches. The CDR3 is CASSFGDRGIYGYTF. The CDR3 DNA sequence: TGTGCCAGCAGCTTCGGGGACAGGGGGATCTATGGCTACACCTTC.

This clone was seen just once. V usage is TRBV7-2 and J usage is TRBJ1-2; D is unclear. V was shortened by 1 base and J by 4 bases, with 7 bases between the two germline ends. The CDR3 has 13 residues. Germline V gene sequence: CDR1 SGHTA, CDR2 FQGNSA. The CDR3: CASSLEQSYGYTF. CDR3 bases: TGTGCCAGCAGCTTAGAACAGAGCTATGGCTACACCTTC. Combining the CDR3 with reference TRBV7-2 and TRBJ1-2 gives the whole variable domain GAGVSQSPSNKVTEKGKDVELRCDPISGHTALYWYRQSLGQGLEFLIYFQGNSAPDKSGLPSDRFSAERTGGSVSTLTIQRTQQEDSAVYLCASSLEQSYGYTFGSGTRLTVV.

The chain employs TRBV12-5 and TRBJ2-5; TRBD1 aligns across 7 bases. The CDR3 sequence is 15 residues long. Germline V gene data show CDR1 as LGHNT and CDR2 as FRNRAP. V was clipped by 6 bases and J by 1 base; unmatched bases: 8. The CDR3 spells CASGPTGQSQETQYF. CDR3 DNA: TGTGCTAGTGGCCCAACGGGACAGTCCCAAGAGACCCAGTACTTC.

The chain has TRBV6-1 and TRBJ1-2; a weak D match, TRBD1 (6 bases). Trimming left V 0 bases short and J 6 bases short, with 11 bases between. Per the germline V gene, CDR1 is MNHNS and CDR2 is SASEGT. The CDR3 is 14 amino acids. The CDR3 is CASSEATAGDGYTF. Here the CDR3 DNA reads TGTGCCAGCAGTGAAGCGACGGCAGGGGATGGCTACACCTTC.

The rearrangement links TRBV7-9 to TRBJ1-5; no clear D gene. Trimming removed 5 bases at V and 0 bases at J, with 8 bases between. This CDR3 is built from 14 residues. The germline CDR1 and CDR2 sequences are SEHNR and FQNEAQ (reference sequence). The CDR3 DNA sequence: TGTGCCAGCAGCCAAACTGATAGCAATCAGCCCCAGCATTTT. Its protein is CASSQTDSNQPQHF.

About this clone: The sample holds other DNA sequences that translate to the same CDR3. The chain uses TRBV5-1 and TRBJ2-7; D might be TRBD1 (6 bases). V was clipped by 0 bases and J by 0 bases, with 10 bases between them. CDR1 and CDR2 (germline): SGHRS, YFSETQ. The CDR3 sequence is 15 residues long. The CDR3 here is CASSLGGGSSYEQYF. The CDR3 DNA reads as TGCGCCAGCAGCTTGGGAGGGGGAAGCTCCTACGAGCAGTACTTC.

The chain is built from TRBV7-9 and TRBJ2-1, with unresolved D. With 8 bases removed from V and 5 bases from J, the gap between germline ends came to 13 bases. Germline loops: CDR1 SEHNR, CDR2 FQNEAQ (reference sequence). The CDR3 runs to 13 residues. The CDR3 region has the DNA TGTGCCAGCCACCTCCCGGAGAACAATGAGCAGTTCTTC. The encoded protein is CASHLPENNEQFF.

The J gene is TRBJ1-2, the V gene TRBV6-1, with 8 positions matching TRBD1. CDR1 and CDR2 from the germline V gene are MNHNS and SASEGT. V lost 5 bases and J lost 8; bases outside the gene matches: 7. This CDR3 comprises 13 residues. CDR3 in amino acids: CASSPTGAGGYTF. DNA for the CDR3: TGTGCCAGCAGTCCGACAGGGGCGGGGGGCTACACCTTC.

The CDR3 coding sequence is TGTGCCAGCAGCTTGGGGGGCAGCAGGAAATACGAGCAGTACTTC. Encoded protein: CASSLGGSRKYEQYF. This chain connects TRBV5-8 to TRBJ2-7; a weak D match, TRBD1 (5 bases). CDR1 is SGHTS and CDR2 is YDEGEE in the germline V gene. The germline V and J ends were trimmed by 0 bases and 4 bases, with 14 bases remaining between them. This CDR3 has 15 amino acids.